This TCR beta chain is from a study of cytomegalovirus exposure and HLA in healthy donors (dated by TCRdb to between 2016 and 2019). For the study in its entirety: An earlier analysis of approximately 640 of the donors reported 250 to 300 Gb of sequence data and 120 million or so unique TCR beta sequences from about 200 million T cells. Along with the roughly 670-subject first cohort, a separate validation cohort of some 130 different subjects was used. The study aimed to test whether cataloging public T cell receptors could reveal signatures of past pathogen exposure. High-throughput TCR immunosequencing, statistical association of individual TCRs with disease status, and machine learning were combined to predict cytomegalovirus infection status. Rather than drawing on any new phenotypic data, the later analysis identified candidate immune exposures from TCR beta sequences and the way those sequences occurred across donors. The T cell repertoires of some 670 subjects were profiled by immunosequencing and related to cytomegalovirus serostatus. Among roughly 400 genotyped donors of the cohort, an average of about 240,000 unique TCR beta nucleotide sequences was sequenced per donor, of which about 18% were non-productive. Among the approximately 420 genotyped donors, approximately 82% belonged to the genetic ancestry cluster associated with self-reported Caucasian donors. An earlier analysis of about 600 of the donors used high-throughput TCR beta sequencing to judge whether each TCR beta V gene segment behaved as functional or pseudogenic. The number of typed donors differed by locus: about 620-640 for A, B, C, DRB1 and DQB1; 500 to 550 for DQA1; approximately 610 for DPA1; and some 450 for DPB1. A later analysis re-analyzed previously published TCR beta repertoires from 500 to 700 donors and added high-resolution HLA genotyping to study TCR occurrence patterns. Roughly five DR-DQ haplotypes were handled as single units for association and clustering, since linkage in the cohort was strong. All discovery cohort repertoires had been generated using a single sequencing platform. A later genetic analysis took genome-wide SNP genotypes for about three fifths of the 666 donors and used that subset as a discovery cohort. Class I and class II HLA loci were covered by the typing at four-digit resolution. Roughly 300 gigabases of sequencing data and 70 million to 85 million unique TCR sequences were included in an early release covering under 650 HLA-typed donors. Alongside the repertoire data, information on donor age, sex, ethnicity and CMV serostatus was compiled.

CDR3 length: 15 amino acids, cysteine to phenylalanine. Only the CDR3 DNA stays, 45 bases, in frame from base 1. Trimmed from V: 1 base; trimmed from J: 5 bases; junction bases lacking a gene match: 5. CDR1 SGHTA and CDR2 FQGNSA are derived from the germline V gene. Library generation was performed with the immunoSEQ multiplex PCR assay. For the multiplex PCR, a mixture combining 60 forward primers for TCR Vbeta segments and 13 reverse primers for TCR Jbeta segments was used. The CDR3 region of rearranged TCR beta genes was amplified from genomic DNA with a multiplex PCR assay. Amplified TCR beta libraries were sequenced as 87-base-pair reads on the Illumina HiSeq System. Turning to the authors' computational methods: In a later analysis, tens of millions of unique TCR beta chains were counted across the roughly 610 repertoires, and around 10 million of these chains were shared by at least two donors. Raw reads were error-corrected and collapsed into unique sequences with a nearest-neighbor algorithm that merged closely related sequences to remove PCR and sequencing errors. Alignment of CDR3 sequences to IMGT reference sequences was used to assign V, D and J gene segments. For a sequence to be retained, a match of at least six nucleotides to both a V gene segment and a J gene segment was required. Rearrangements were classified as productive when the CDR3 lacked stop codons and remained in frame with V and J, and all other rearrangements were classified as non-productive. Following IMGT convention, CDR3 was defined as the stretch from the second conserved V-encoded cysteine up to the conserved J-encoded phenylalanine. Sequences without an unambiguous match to a single V gene segment were excluded from the earlier analysis of about 630 of the donors. In an earlier analysis of 587 of the donors, a V segment was called functional when productive rearrangements were above 56.7%, and segregating when the standard deviation between donors exceeded 5%. To diagnose cytomegalovirus status from the catalog of TCR beta chain sequences, a statistical classification framework was built. V and J gene assignment, in a later analysis, came from comparing TCR nucleotide sequences with IMGT/GENE-DB human TR gene sequences. In a later analysis, CDR3 sequences and most-parsimonious VDJ recombination scenarios were assigned using the TCRdist pipeline. A later analysis defined each TCR beta chain by its CDR3 amino acid sequence plus V-gene family, and excluded reads lacking a unique V-gene family. A later analysis removed 500 to 600 highly shared, low-generation-probability nucleotide sequences to deal with suspected cross-contamination and a sequencing artifact. In a later analysis, a clonal expansion index was calculated for each public chain from normalized within-repertoire ranks of inferred template counts. A later analysis computed generation probabilities with a VDJ recombination model fitted to out-of-frame rearrangements, and checked the results against IGoR. In a later analysis, hypergeometric tests were used to score TCR-TCR, TCR-HLA and TCR-CMV co-occurrence, with a repertoire-size bias correction applied to TCR pairs. A later analysis estimated false discovery rates by permuting HLA or CMV assignments 20 times. In a later analysis, co-occurring TCRs were grouped with DBSCAN, and TCRdist sequence similarity was added when clustering was performed within HLA-allele-positive subsets. For co-occurrence clustering, repertoires with fewer than 30,000 or more than 120,000 public chains were excluded, along with roughly five repertoires with anomalous nucleotide sharing. The immuneACCESS repertoire file appears here via TCRdb, limited to in-frame rearrangements. These files lack a portion of the clones; in checked studies, under half of the deficit traces to unresolved V genes, and the cause of the others is not known. D and trimming were read from the DNA, whereas the V and J calls and clone size are those reported in that table. This sample lists roughly 120,000 clones; 74% were detected once. Roughly 4.1% of the sample is in the top ten clones.

The full study reports these points: The authors suggested that the approach could potentially be extended to other disease states and immunological phenotypes. V-gene and J-gene trimming of TCR beta chains was associated with a missense DCLRE1C variant in a later genetic analysis, and the association was replicated in an independent cohort. In the study, around 150 TCR beta chains were listed as associated with cytomegalovirus. When HLA alleles, especially DR and DQ, strongly co-occurred, attributing TCR associations to individual alleles was difficult. A later analysis found that TCR association rates varied across HLA loci, with DRB1 alleles showing the most associated TCRs and HLA-C alleles the fewest. Specific HLA alleles were associated with over 15,000 TCR beta sequences at a false discovery rate of 0.05 in a later analysis. In a later genetic analysis, fewer N-insertions in productive TCRs were reported among donors in an Asian-associated ancestry cluster than the roughly 640-donor mean. In vitro tests confirmed that a few of the cytomegalovirus-associated TCR beta chains recognize cytomegalovirus antigens. The 87-base-pair reads could not distinguish some IMGT-functional V segments, including TRBV6-2 and TRBV6-3, so those segments were excluded. In a later analysis, HLA-associated TCR beta chains showed more clonal expansion and lower generation probabilities than non-associated chains that were equally common. Linkage disequilibrium might explain the correlated functional status among segregating V segments, but an unknown experimental factor could not be ruled out. The cohort was sequenced for TCR beta chains only, and without alpha or paired-chain data the features that could be detected were limited. Because HLA typing was unavailable for some donors at each locus, only the typed subset was used in association tests. Across donors, most TCR sequences were observed very rarely, whereas some public TCRs were present in many individuals. For the cohort, immune exposure information was limited to CMV serostatus. About 17 rarely observed V segments, including chromosome 9 orphons, were excluded from the earlier analysis of approximately 600 of the donors because counts were too low. An earlier analysis of approximately 500 of the donors showed that most TCR beta V segments appeared in productive rearrangements either about 90% or about 30% of the time, which broadly matched IMGT annotations. Cytomegalovirus status was reported to be diagnosed by the classifier with high specificity and sensitivity in both the original and validation cohorts. The sequencing pipeline was judged likely to have produced a cluster of highly shared sequence variants as a technical artifact. Several of the top co-occurrence clusters appeared to be linked to parvovirus B19, influenza, CMV and Epstein-Barr virus, according to a later analysis. According to a later analysis, most CMV-associated TCR beta chains appeared to be HLA-restricted, and the HLA associations seemed to be driven largely by CMV exposure. A further reported finding was that TCR beta sequences accurately predicted the HLA-A and HLA-B alleles for most subjects in the first cohort. The presence/absence analyses assumed that sequencing depth was roughly uniform across donors, and that assumption may not be true.

In total, around 600 healthy bone marrow donors made up the cohort. At the time of sampling, all cohort members were nominally healthy, though unrecorded immune exposures were likely present. The donor tested CMV seropositive and was one of the 289 seropositive cohort members. Every donor gave a peripheral blood sample, and the peripheral blood mononuclear cells from that sample were used for TCR beta sequencing. Genomic DNA was extracted from the blood cell samples with the Qiagen DNeasy Blood Extraction Kit. Points on this clone: The specificity of this receptor is unknown. No base quality values were provided; no much bigger clone lies one nucleotide off.

The chain joins TRBV7-2 to TRBJ2-5; TRBD2 agrees with 9 junctional bases. Sample: PBMCs. The TCR sequence derives from a woman in her forties or fifties in good health and CMV-seropositive. The sequence in DNA is TGTGCCAGCAGCTTAGGAGCGGGGGGCGGCGAGACCCAGTACTTC. The translation is CASSLGAGGGETQYF.